The following is a T cell receptor (beta chain) sequence with its context. Using immunoSEQ multiplex PCR, the repertoire was profiled, and TCRdb retains in-frame clones only, with some absent. The sample has more than 250,000 clones; about 86% are singletons. The CDR3 is 14 amino acids. V gave up 4 bases and J gave up 4 bases; unmatched junction bases: 2. Germline V gene sequence: CDR1 SGHRS, CDR2 YFSETQ. This specimen belongs to a study of blood T cell repertoires in COVID-19. Study in general: From T cells, B-cell-depleted T cells, or PBMCs came the material, which was cDNA or gDNA.

Sequenced material: peripheral blood. The clonotype was recovered from a woman aged 25 to 39 who had recovered from COVID-19. The chain employs TRBV5-1 and TRBJ1-1, with 12 nucleotides matching TRBD1. CDR3 amino acids: CASSPGQGATEAFF. The DNA of the CDR3 is TGCGCCAGCAGCCCGGGACAGGGGGCCACTGAAGCTTTCTTT. The entire variable domain, with the rest obtained from reference TRBV5-1 and TRBJ1-1, is as follows: KAGVTQTPRYLIKTRGQQVTLSCSPISGHRSVSWYQQTPGQGLQFLFEYFSETQRNKGNFPGRFSGRQFSNSRSEMNVSTLELGDSALYLCASSPGQGATEAFFGQGTRLTVV.